This T cell receptor beta chain was profiled in a study of control samples from healthy donors and cancer patients. The V and J ends lost 2 bases and 0 bases respectively, with 14 bases between them. The germline V gene encodes CDR1 SGHVS and CDR2 FQNEAQ. This CDR3 has 17 amino acids. The assay was immunoSEQ multiplex PCR, and TCRdb's table has in-frame clones only and misses some. The data contain about 120,000 clones, about 89% of them singletons. This clone was observed once. This sequence was found in a man aged 55 to 70 in good health. Input material: blood. This chain connects TRBV7-8 to TRBJ2-4; D is perhaps TRBD1 (5 bases). The DNA for the CDR3 is TGTGCCAGCAGCTTACGCGGACAAGGCCTAGCCAAAAACATTCAGTACTTC. Residues: CASSLRGQGLAKNIQYF.